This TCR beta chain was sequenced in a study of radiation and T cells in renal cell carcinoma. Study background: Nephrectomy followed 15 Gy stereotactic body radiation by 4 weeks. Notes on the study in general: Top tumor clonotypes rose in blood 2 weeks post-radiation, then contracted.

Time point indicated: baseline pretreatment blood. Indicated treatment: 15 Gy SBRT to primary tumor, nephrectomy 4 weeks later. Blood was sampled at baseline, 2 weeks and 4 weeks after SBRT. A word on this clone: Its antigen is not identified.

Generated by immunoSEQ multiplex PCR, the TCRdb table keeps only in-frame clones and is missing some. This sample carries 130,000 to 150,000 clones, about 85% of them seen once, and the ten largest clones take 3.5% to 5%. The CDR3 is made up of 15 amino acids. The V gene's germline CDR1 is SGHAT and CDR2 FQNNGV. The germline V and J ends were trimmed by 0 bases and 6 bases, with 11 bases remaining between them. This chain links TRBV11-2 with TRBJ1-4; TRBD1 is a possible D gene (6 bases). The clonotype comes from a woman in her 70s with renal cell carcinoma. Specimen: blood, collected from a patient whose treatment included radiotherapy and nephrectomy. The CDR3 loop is CASSLEGAGDEKLFF. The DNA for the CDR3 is TGTGCCAGCAGCTTAGAGGGGGCAGGGGATGAAAAACTGTTTTTT.